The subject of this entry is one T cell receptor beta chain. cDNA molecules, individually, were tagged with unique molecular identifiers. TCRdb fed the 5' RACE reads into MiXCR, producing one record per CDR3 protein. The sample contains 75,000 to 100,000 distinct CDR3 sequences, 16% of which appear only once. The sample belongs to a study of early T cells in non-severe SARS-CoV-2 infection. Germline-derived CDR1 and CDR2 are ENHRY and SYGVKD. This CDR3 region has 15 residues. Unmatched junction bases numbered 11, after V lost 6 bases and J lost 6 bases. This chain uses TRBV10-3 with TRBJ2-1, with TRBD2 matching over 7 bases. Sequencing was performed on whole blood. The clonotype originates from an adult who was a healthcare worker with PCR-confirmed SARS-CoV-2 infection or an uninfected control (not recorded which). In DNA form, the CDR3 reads TGTGCCATCAGGGGGGACCAGGGAGGGCCCAATGAGCAGTTCTTC. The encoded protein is CAIRGDQGGPNEQFF.